This T cell receptor beta chain derives from a study of blood T cells in healthy people across ages (dated by TCRdb to between 2014 and 2017). For the study in its entirety: In model experiments, roughly one uniquely barcoded TCR beta cDNA molecule per two T cells was captured by template switching. The study measured age-related changes in TCR beta repertoire diversity using deep sequencing normalized with unique cDNA molecular identifiers. The donors were split into four age groups: young (average about 16 years), middle-aged (roughly 39), aged (more than 60) and long-lived (over 75). To avoid experimental bias, donors of different ages were distributed randomly across sequencing lanes. Using the same blood draw, the study looked at two additional independent replicas of 1 million unique cDNA reads for two donors, one aged 18 to 29 and the other aged 80 or older. The research as a whole found: Compared with the aged group, more naive CD4+ T cells, fewer expanded clones and increased TCR diversity were shown by the long-lived group, suggesting age selection. Because profiling used bulk unsorted PBMCs, naive and antigen-experienced compartments could not be compared conclusively. As age increased, observed TCR beta diversity per million T cells dropped in a roughly linear way, and a significant reduction was already evident by age roughly 36. The CMV infection status of donors was not known, potentially confounding age-related changes in expanded clonotypes. There was a strong correlation between observed TCR beta diversity and the percentage of naive T cells measured by flow cytometry. Estimates of total diversity based on one million sequenced T cells were considered lower bounds and underestimates.

The donors were some 36 Caucasian individuals from Russia, aged 6 to 90 years, who were systemically healthy. Around 10 milliliters of peripheral blood were collected from each donor into EDTA-treated Vacutainer tubes. Ficoll-Paque density-gradient centrifugation was used to isolate PBMCs, with at least 7 million per sample. Trizol reagent was used to extract total RNA from the PBMCs, yielding at least 5 micrograms per sample. For every donor, flow cytometry on a PBMC aliquot measured the percentage of naive CD45RAhigh/CD27high T cells. This clonotype was detected a few times. No antigen is known for it. The sample holds no much larger clone one base away, and base qualities are not on file. Receptor amplification or capture employed 5' RACE. Sequencing took place on an Illumina HiSeq 2500. A second PCR of 7 to 11 cycles was run with a J-beta primer mix and a sample-barcoded 5' primer. A template-switch 5' adaptor carrying 12 random nucleotides introduced a unique molecular identifier onto each TCR beta cDNA molecule. Each sample yielded at least 2.5 million CDR3-containing paired-end reads. First-strand cDNA synthesis was performed from all RNA using the Mint cDNA synthesis kit, with priming by a TRBC-specific oligonucleotide. After uracil-DNA glycosylase treatment, a first 18-cycle PCR used universal primers M1SS and BC2_uni_R on all cDNA. In the original analysis: For normalization, 1 million high-quality reads were randomly selected from each sample, with every read carrying a distinct molecular identifier. Instead of being binned into consensus sequences, reads that shared molecular identifiers were thrown out. CDR3 identification, clonotype clustering and error correction used MiTCR with a Q25 quality threshold and the strictest error-elimination algorithm. A nonparametric unseen species model with Euler transformation was used to estimate lower-bound total TCR beta diversity. TCRdb reprocessing: public reads trimmed at Q25 with fastp, clones called with MiXCR, in-frame beta chains kept. One record per CDR3 amino acid sequence lists the most common genes and DNA. Here the V and J calls rest on TCRdb's processing, not on the authors' analysis. The sample has about 720,000 distinct CDR3 sequences on record, about a fifth of them singletons. Roughly 22% of the sample is taken by the ten largest.

V lost 9 bases and J lost 7 bases, and the count of bases not matched to a germline gene is 18. CDR1 is given as KGHDR and CDR2 as SFDVKD, both from the germline V gene. From cysteine to phenylalanine, the CDR3 is 18 amino acids long. Just the 54-base CDR3 DNA is kept, in frame starting at base 1. The receptor was isolated from a man in his 70s in good health. The sequencing input was blood. The V and J segments used are TRBV24-1 and TRBJ2-1; 12 bases in the middle match TRBD2. The CDR3 in this case is CATERRSSGRAHTNEQFF. The nucleotides are TGTGCCACCGAGAGGAGGTCTAGCGGGAGGGCCCATACAAATGAGCAGTTCTTC.